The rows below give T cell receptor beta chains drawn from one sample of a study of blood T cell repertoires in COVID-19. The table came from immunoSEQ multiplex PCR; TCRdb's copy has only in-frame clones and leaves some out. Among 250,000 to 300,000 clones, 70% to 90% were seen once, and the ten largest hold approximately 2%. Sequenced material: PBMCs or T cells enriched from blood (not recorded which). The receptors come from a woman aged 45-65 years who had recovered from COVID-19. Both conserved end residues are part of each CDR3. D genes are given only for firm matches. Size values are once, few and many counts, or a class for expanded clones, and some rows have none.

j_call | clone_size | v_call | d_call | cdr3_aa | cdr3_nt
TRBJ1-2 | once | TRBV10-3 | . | CAIRPGAEGYTF | TGTGCCATACGTCCAGGGGCCGAGGGCTACACCTTC
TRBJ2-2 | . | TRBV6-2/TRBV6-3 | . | CASSYPEAGELFF | TGTGCCAGCAGTTATCCGGAGGCCGGGGAGCTGTTTTTT
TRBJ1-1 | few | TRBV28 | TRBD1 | CASSLDRGMPGAFF | TGTGCCAGCAGTTTGGACAGGGGGATGCCTGGAGCTTTCTTT
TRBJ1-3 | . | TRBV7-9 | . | CASSLESPGDTIYF | TGTGCCAGCAGCTTAGAATCGCCCGGGGACACCATATATTTT
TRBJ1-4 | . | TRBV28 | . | CASSLRLGGADSTNEKLFF | TGTGCCAGCAGTTTACGCCTCGGAGGGGCAGATTCAACTAATGAAAAACTGTTTTTT
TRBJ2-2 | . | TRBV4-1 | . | CASSPDTNRVNTGELFF | TGCGCCAGCAGCCCAGATACAAACAGGGTGAACACCGGGGAGCTGTTTTTT
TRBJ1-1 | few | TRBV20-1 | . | CSASSVYTEAFF | TGCAGTGCTAGTTCGGTTTACACTGAAGCTTTCTTT
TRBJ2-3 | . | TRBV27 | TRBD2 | CASSAGGSGRRDTQYF | TGTGCCAGCAGTGCCGGGGGTAGCGGGAGAAGAGATACGCAGTATTTT
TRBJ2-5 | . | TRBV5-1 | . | CASSLRGGQETQYF | TGCGCCAGCAGCTTGAGGGGGGGCCAAGAGACCCAGTACTTC
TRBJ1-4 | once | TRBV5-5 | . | CASSTQGVHEKLFF | TGTGCCAGCAGCACACAGGGCGTTCATGAAAAACTGTTTTTT
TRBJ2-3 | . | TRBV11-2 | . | CASSDRDSPSSTDTQYF | TGTGCCAGCAGCGACCGGGACTCTCCGAGTAGCACAGATACGCAGTATTTT
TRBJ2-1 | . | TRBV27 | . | CASSFLGQSYNEQFF | TGTGCCAGCAGTTTCCTGGGGCAGTCCTACAATGAGCAGTTCTTC
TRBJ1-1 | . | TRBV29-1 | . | CSASLWGDTEAFF | TGCAGTGCCTCCTTATGGGGGGACACTGAAGCTTTCTTT
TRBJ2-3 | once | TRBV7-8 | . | CASSARSSLDTQYF | TGTGCCAGCAGCGCCCGGTCTAGCTTGGATACGCAGTATTTT
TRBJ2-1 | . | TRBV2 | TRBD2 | CASSVTSSLDNEQFF | TGTGCCAGCAGCGTGACTAGCTCCCTGGACAATGAGCAGTTCTTC
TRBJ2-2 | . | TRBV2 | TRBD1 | CASSRQGSGELFF | TGTGCCAGCAGCAGACAGGGGAGCGGGGAGCTGTTTTTT
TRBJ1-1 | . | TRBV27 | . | CASSSHTEAFF | TGTGCCAGCAGTTCTCACACTGAAGCTTTCTTT
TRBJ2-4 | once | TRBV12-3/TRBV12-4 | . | CASRQIAKNIQYF | TGTGCCAGCAGGCAGATCGCCAAAAACATTCAGTACTTC
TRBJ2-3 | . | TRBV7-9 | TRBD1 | CASSPRDRGSRF | TGTGCCAGCAGCCCCCGGGACAGGGGAAGTAGGTTT
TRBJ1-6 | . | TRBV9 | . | CANTVGGPSSYNSPLHF | TGTGCCAACACCGTAGGAGGCCCCAGCTCCTATAATTCACCCCTCCACTTT
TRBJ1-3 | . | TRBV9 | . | CASSVGGGSGNTIYF | TGTGCCAGCAGCGTAGGCGGGGGCTCTGGAAACACCATATATTTT
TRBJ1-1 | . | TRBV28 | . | CASSLQGLNTEAFF | TGTGCCAGCAGTTTACAGGGATTGAACACTGAAGCTTTCTTT
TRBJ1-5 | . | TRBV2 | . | CASSDPSQGPNQPQHF | TGTGCCAGCAGTGATCCATCCCAGGGCCCCAATCAGCCCCAGCATTTT
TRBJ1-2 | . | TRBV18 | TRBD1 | CASSLGQGRAFNYGYTF | TGTGCCAGCTCACTGGGACAGGGAAGGGCTTTTAACTATGGCTACACCTTC
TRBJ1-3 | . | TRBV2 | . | CASSEGRSGNTIYF | TGTGCCAGCAGTGAAGGTCGCTCTGGAAACACCATATATTTT
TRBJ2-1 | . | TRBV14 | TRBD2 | CASSQDPMTSGLSYNEQFF | TGTGCCAGCAGCCAAGATCCGATGACTAGCGGTCTTTCCTACAATGAGCAGTTCTTC
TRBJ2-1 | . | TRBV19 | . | CASRLASSYNEQFF | TGTGCCAGTAGACTAGCTAGCTCCTACAATGAGCAGTTCTTC
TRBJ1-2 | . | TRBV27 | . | CASSLSRGYYGYTF | TGTGCCAGCAGTTTATCGAGAGGGTACTATGGCTACACCTTC